This TCR beta chain was captured by sequencing in a study of T cell responses to AZD1222 COVID-19 vaccine. Overall study results and limits: Researchers took repertoire samples only after the peak T cell response had come. Clonal diversity may have been underestimated in mostly white British donors. The study found Spike-specific TCR breadth and depth rose after two AZD1222 doses. Per reports, nearly half of all spike-specific TCRs target regions that are unmutated in variants.

Measured with immunoSEQ multiplex PCR; TCRdb has only the in-frame clones, and not every one. Among some 98,000 clones, over 75% were seen once, and the ten largest hold 13%. About this clone: As yet, its antigen is unknown.

V lost 0 bases, J lost 4 bases, and 7 bases lay in between. This CDR3 has 14 amino acids. From germline, CDR1 is LNHDA and CDR2 SQIVND (reference sequence). The sample consisted of peripheral blood, taken on day 0 of AZD1222 vaccination. The sequence derives from an adult in good health. The chain uses TRBV19 and TRBJ1-5; the D is unclear. This CDR3 reads CASSIDPRNQPQHF. As DNA, the CDR3 is TGTGCCAGTAGTATAGATCCCCGTAATCAGCCCCAGCATTTT.